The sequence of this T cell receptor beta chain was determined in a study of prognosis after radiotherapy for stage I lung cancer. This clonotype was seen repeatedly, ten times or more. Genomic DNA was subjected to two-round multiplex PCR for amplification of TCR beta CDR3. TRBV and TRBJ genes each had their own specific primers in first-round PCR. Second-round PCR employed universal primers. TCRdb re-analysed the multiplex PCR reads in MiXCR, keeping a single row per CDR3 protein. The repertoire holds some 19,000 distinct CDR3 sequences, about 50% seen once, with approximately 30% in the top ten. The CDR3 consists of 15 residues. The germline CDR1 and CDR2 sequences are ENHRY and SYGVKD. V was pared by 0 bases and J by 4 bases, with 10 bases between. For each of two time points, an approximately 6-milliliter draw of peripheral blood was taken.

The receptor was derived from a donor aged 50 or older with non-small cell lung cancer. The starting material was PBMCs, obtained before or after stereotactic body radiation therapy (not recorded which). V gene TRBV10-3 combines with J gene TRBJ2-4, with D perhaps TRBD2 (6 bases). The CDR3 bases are TGTGCCATCAGTGAGTCGGGTAGCGGAAAAAACATTCAGTACTTC. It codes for CAISESGSGKNIQYF.